Listed here are 3 T cell receptor beta chains from one sample, sequenced in a study of T cells in Graves' hyperthyroidism and ophthalmopathy. Amplified regions were TCR beta CDR3 sequences from RNA transcripts. In the first-round RT-PCR of the TCR CDR3, the HTBI primer set was used. TCRdb re-called the multiplex PCR reads with MiXCR, one entry per CDR3 protein. The profile shows some 140,000 distinct CDR3 sequences, approximately 20% of them singletons. Input material: blood. The receptors stem from a woman aged 50 to 65 with Graves' hyperthyroidism that later progressed to Graves' ophthalmopathy.

Comment on this clonotype: One end of the junction does not line up with germline, which may come from a read error. The chain joins TRBV20-1 to TRBJ2-2; the match to TRBD1 covers 11 bases. Germline V lookup: CDR1 DFQATT, CDR2 SNEGSKA (reference sequence). The CDR3 runs to 20 residues. This chain's CDR3 is CSARDATWTGGGRATGELSF. The CDR3 bases are TGCAGTGCTAGAGACGCGACTTGGACAGGGGGCGGGAGGGCCACCGGGGAGCTGTCTTTT.

This clonotype was counted at least ten times. V gene TRBV18 combines with J gene TRBJ2-2; D call uncertain. The length of the CDR3 is 12 residues. With 6 bases removed from V and 3 bases from J, the gap between germline ends came to 5 bases. The germline CDR1 and CDR2 sequences are KGHSH and LQKENI. CDR3 nucleotide sequence: TGTGCCAGCTCCCTTGACACCGGGGAGCTGTTTTTT. Its translation is CASSLDTGELFF.

This clonotype was seen many times. The genes are TRBV12-3 or TRBV12-4 and TRBJ1-1; D remains unclear. This CDR3 spans 13 amino acids. Trimming cost V 2 bases and J 0 bases, with 4 bases left between them. CDR3 coding DNA: TGTGCCAGCAGTTTACAGTTGAACACTGAAGCTTTCTTT. Amino acids: CASSLQLNTEAFF.